These 27 T cell receptor beta chains came from one sample sequenced in a study of CD8 T cells in ankylosing spondylitis. TCRdb redid the calling of the 5' RACE reads with MiXCR, one entry per CDR3 protein. The sample lists 670,000 or so distinct CDR3 sequences, roughly 19% occurring once. Study results and limitations: Apparently characteristic of ankylosing spondylitis blood was a TCR beta motif (fewer than 10 highly homologous variants).

Their recognized antigens are unknown. Sequencing used blood, either unsorted or a sorted T cell fraction (not recorded which). The receptors derive from a male donor with ankylosing spondylitis.

This clonotype was found many times. The chain links TRBV5-1 to TRBJ2-5, with D perhaps matching TRBD2 (6 bases). CDR1 SGHRS and CDR2 YFSETQ come from the germline V gene. The germline V and J ends were trimmed by 3 bases and 4 bases, with 13 bases remaining between them. The CDR3 consists of 14 residues. The CDR3 DNA follows: TGCGCCAGCAGCTATCCGGGTAGCGGAGAGACCCAGTACTTC. Protein sequence: CASSYPGSGETQYF.

The chain joins TRBV29-1 to TRBJ2-2; D is perhaps TRBD2 (5 bases). Germline V CDR1 and CDR2: SQVTM, ANQGSEA. The length of the CDR3 is 13 residues. Trimming took off 1 base at V and 7 bases at J, with 10 bases between the two ends. CDR3: CSVEVGGGGELFF. The CDR3 DNA is TGCAGCGTTGAAGTCGGTGGAGGCGGGGAGCTGTTTTTT.

In its sample, this clonotype was seen a few times. The chain recombines TRBV12-3 or TRBV12-4 with TRBJ2-1; D uncertain. CDR3 length: 13 amino acids. Trimming took off 2 bases at V and 9 bases at J, with 11 bases between the two ends. DNA for the CDR3: TGTGCCAGCAGTTTAAGCGCGACTGGTGAGCAGTTCTTC. Translation: CASSLSATGEQFF.

This clonotype was counted a few times. CDR3 sequence (DNA): TGTGCCAGCACCCAAACAGGGTACACTGAAGCTTTCTTT. As protein: CASTQTGYTEAFF. The rearrangement uses TRBV12-3 or TRBV12-4 and TRBJ1-1, with D possibly matching TRBD1 (6 bases). The length of the CDR3 is 13 residues. The ends were cut back, 7 bases at V and 3 bases at J, with 12 bases in the middle.

This clonotype came up a few times. Here the CDR3 reads CASSFGLKAGETQYF. The CDR3 coding sequence is TGTGCCAGCAGTTTCGGTTTAAAAGCCGGGGAGACCCAGTACTTC. V is TRBV28 and J is TRBJ2-5; D remains ambiguous. The CDR3 is 15 amino acids. Trimming removed 3 bases at V and 5 bases at J, with 16 bases between. Germline V gives CDR1 MDHEN, CDR2 SYDVKM.

This clonotype occurred a few times. The chain links TRBV18 to TRBJ1-1; a weak D match, TRBD1 (5 bases). V was trimmed by 3 bases and J by 4 bases, leaving 12 bases between them. From germline, CDR1 is KGHSH and CDR2 LQKENI. The CDR3 runs to 14 residues. For the CDR3, the DNA is TGTGCCAGCTCACCTAAGGACGGGGGCACTGAAGCTTTCTTT. This gives the protein CASSPKDGGTEAFF.

This clonotype was seen a handful of times. The rearrangement links TRBV9 to TRBJ1-3; tentative D call: TRBD1 (5 bases). Trimming removed 0 bases from V and 4 bases from J, with 8 bases in between. The V gene's germline CDR1 is SGDLS and CDR2 YYNGEE. CDR3 length equals 14 residues. CDR3 protein: CASSVEGAGNTIYF. DNA of the CDR3: TGTGCCAGCAGCGTAGAAGGGGCAGGAAACACCATATATTTT.

The chain uses TRBV7-6 and TRBJ2-7; D perhaps matches TRBD1 (6 bases). Trimming removed 4 bases from V and 2 bases from J, with 15 bases in between. This CDR3 has 15 amino acids. Germline V gives CDR1 SGHVS, CDR2 FNYEAQ. Written as DNA, the CDR3 is TGTGCCAGCAGCTCCGAACAGGGTGCGACCTACGAGCAGTACTTC. This gives the protein CASSSEQGATYEQYF.

The J gene is TRBJ2-6, the V gene TRBV13, with TRBD2 matching over 8 bases. Unmatched junction bases numbered 14, after V lost 5 bases and J lost 2 bases. Germline loops: CDR1 PRHDT, CDR2 FYEKMQ (reference sequence). The CDR3 is 19 amino acids. This CDR3 reads CASSNRRGGVLTGANVLTF. CDR3 DNA: TGTGCCAGCAGCAACCGACGGGGGGGCGTTTTGACTGGGGCCAACGTCCTGACTTTC.

J is TRBJ2-3 and V is TRBV5-1; 7 nucleotides agree with TRBD2. This CDR3 comprises 18 residues. V lost 1 base, J lost 7 bases, and 18 bases stayed unmatched. CDR1 and CDR2 from the germline V gene are SGHRS and YFSETQ. DNA for the CDR3: TGCGCCAGCAGCTTGACCGGACTAGTCTCCGGGGGAGCAAATACGCAGTATTTT. This gives the protein CASSLTGLVSGGANTQYF. Full variable domain (remainder filled in from reference TRBV5-1 and TRBJ2-3): KAGVTQTPRYLIKTRGQQVTLSCSPISGHRSVSWYQQTPGQGLQFLFEYFSETQRNKGNFPGRFSGRQFSNSRSEMNVSTLELGDSALYLCASSLTGLVSGGANTQYFGPGTRLTVL.

This clonotype came up many times. The V gene is TRBV7-9, the J gene TRBJ1-6, with 8 bases fitting TRBD1. Germline CDR1 reads SEHNR; CDR2 reads FQNEAQ (reference sequence). The CDR3 runs to 15 residues. V lost 4 bases to trimming and J lost 4 bases; unmatched junction nucleotides: 3. DNA for the CDR3: TGTGCCAGCAGCTCGGACAGGGCATATAATTCACCCCTCCACTTT. This codes for CASSSDRAYNSPLHF.

This chain links TRBV5-1 with TRBJ2-6; D remains unclear. In germline, CDR1 is SGHRS, CDR2 YFSETQ. The V gene lost 0 bases and the J gene lost 2 bases, with 9 bases spanning the gap. This CDR3 is built from 16 residues. CDR3 sequence: CASSLVAPPGANVLTF. In nucleotides, the CDR3 is TGCGCCAGCAGCTTGGTGGCCCCGCCTGGGGCCAACGTCCTGACTTTC.

This clonotype showed up just a few times. The chain's CDR3 is CASSLGRTGGGLYYNEQFF. The DNA of the CDR3 is TGTGCCAGCAGCTTAGGGAGGACAGGGGGAGGTCTCTACTACAATGAGCAGTTCTTC. The rearrangement uses TRBV11-1 and TRBJ2-1, with 10 bases matching TRBD1. V shed 1 base, J shed 3 bases, and the junction held 12 bases outside the gene matches. The CDR3 loop spans 19 amino acids. Germline CDR1 reads SGHAT; CDR2 reads FQDESV (reference sequence).

The chain joins TRBV20-1 to TRBJ2-1, with D hard to call. The CDR3 runs 12 residues. Germline CDR1 reads DFQATT; CDR2 reads SNEGSKA (reference sequence). Trimming left V 3 bases short and J 2 bases short, with 5 bases between. CDR3: CSASDAYNEQFF. The CDR3 DNA reads TGCAGTGCTAGCGACGCCTACAATGAGCAGTTCTTC.

This clonotype was seen only a few times. The genes are TRBV5-1 and TRBJ2-1; 10 bases line up with TRBD2. Germline V gene sequence: CDR1 SGHRS, CDR2 YFSETQ. Unmatched junction bases numbered 6, after V lost 0 bases and J lost 9 bases. The CDR3 runs to 15 residues. The CDR3: CASSLDGLAAVEQFF. In nucleotides, the CDR3 is TGCGCCAGCAGCTTGGATGGACTAGCGGCCGTTGAGCAGTTCTTC.

This sequence joins TRBV9 and TRBJ2-3, with D possibly matching TRBD2 (6 bases). The germline V gene has CDR1 SGDLS and CDR2 YYNGEE. The CDR3 totals 13 residues. V lost 3 bases to trimming and J lost 5 bases, with 10 bases between them. The CDR3 DNA is TGTGCCAGCAGCGGGAGGGCAGAAGATACGCAGTATTTT. The encoded protein is CASSGRAEDTQYF.

The rearrangement links TRBV18 to TRBJ2-7, with D possibly being TRBD2 (6 bases). With 0 bases removed from V and 4 bases from J, the gap between germline ends came to 13 bases. The CDR3 is 15 residues long. Germline assignment: CDR1 KGHSH and CDR2 LQKENI. CDR3 sequence (DNA): TGTGCCAGCTCACCACCAGGTCCCCGGGGGTACGAGCAGTACTTC. It encodes CASSPPGPRGYEQYF.

This clonotype has just a few counts. The J gene is TRBJ1-5, the V gene TRBV5-6; D remains unclear. The CDR3 has 14 amino acids. Trimming took 2 bases from V and 7 from J, leaving 13 bases between them. The germline V gene has CDR1 SGHDT and CDR2 YYEEEE. CDR3: CASSLGQAGQPQHF. CDR3 nucleotide sequence: TGTGCCAGCAGCTTAGGGCAGGCCGGGCAGCCCCAGCATTTT.

The V gene is TRBV14, the J gene TRBJ2-1; D not certain. The CDR3 spans 16 residues. V was pared by 4 bases and J by 4 bases, with 17 bases between. Germline CDR1 is SGHDN and CDR2 is FVKESK. In DNA, the CDR3 is TGTGCCAGCAGCCCTATGGACGGACGCCGTTACAATGAGCAGTTCTTC. The encoded protein is CASSPMDGRRYNEQFF.

In its sample, this clonotype was seen many times. The chain carries TRBV12-3 or TRBV12-4 and TRBJ2-3; a weak D match, TRBD2 (5 bases). V was trimmed by 7 bases and J by 2 bases, leaving 13 bases between them. The CDR3 spans 14 residues. CDR3 region: CASNHTGNTDTQYF. Written as DNA, the CDR3 is TGTGCCAGCAACCACACGGGGAACACAGATACGCAGTATTTT.

This chain connects TRBV7-2 to TRBJ2-2; D is ambiguous. Germline V gives CDR1 SGHTA, CDR2 FQGNSA. CDR3 length: 15 residues. Trimming took 3 bases from V and 4 from J, leaving 12 bases between them. CDR3: CASSLFWGPTGELFF. The CDR3, as DNA: TGTGCCAGCAGCTTGTTTTGGGGTCCCACCGGGGAGCTGTTTTTT.

This chain joins TRBV28 and TRBJ1-2; D unresolved. CDR1 and CDR2 from the germline V gene are MDHEN and SYDVKM. Trimming shortened V by 5 bases and J by 8 bases, and 9 bases separated the two germline ends. The CDR3 length is 11 residues. The chain's CDR3 is CASSPTIGYTF. In DNA form, the CDR3 reads TGTGCCAGCAGTCCGACAATCGGCTACACCTTC.

This chain links TRBV12-3 or TRBV12-4 with TRBJ2-5; 8 nucleotides match TRBD1. The CDR3 is 15 amino acids. The V gene end was trimmed by 6 bases and the J gene end by 5 bases; junction bases not matched to a gene: 11. CDR3 nucleotides: TGTGCCAGCAGCTCCCCCGACAGGGGATGGGAGACCCAGTACTTC. Translated: CASSSPDRGWETQYF.

In this sample, this clonotype turned up a few times. The chain combines TRBV10-3 with TRBJ2-1, with D perhaps matching TRBD1 (5 bases). Trimming pared 7 bases from V and 0 bases from J, leaving 16 bases between. Looked up from germline, CDR1 is ENHRY and CDR2 is SYGVKD. CDR3 length: 16 amino acids. CDR3 loop: CAIKIDSASSYNEQFF. As DNA, the CDR3 is TGTGCCATCAAGATAGACAGTGCCAGCTCCTACAATGAGCAGTTCTTC.

Ten or more counts support this clonotype. The chain is built from TRBV5-1 and TRBJ1-1; 7 bases map to TRBD1. CDR1 and CDR2 (germline): SGHRS, YFSETQ. CDR3 length: 16 amino acids. With V trimmed by 3 bases and J by 0 bases, 8 bases remained unmatched. The CDR3 sequence is CASSSYLDRVNTEAFF. CDR3 nucleotides: TGCGCCAGCAGCTCCTACCTAGACAGGGTGAACACTGAAGCTTTCTTT.

This clonotype was picked up many times. The gene calls are TRBV12-3 or TRBV12-4 and TRBJ1-5; 7 bases are shared with TRBD1. The V segment lost 5 bases and the J segment 7 bases; nucleotides outside the gene matches: 8. This CDR3 region has 14 residues. CDR3 sequence reads: CASSTQGSLQPQHF. The CDR3 bases are TGTGCCAGCAGTACACAGGGGAGTTTGCAGCCCCAGCATTTT.

This clonotype has more than one count but fewer than ten. V gene TRBV28 combines with J gene TRBJ2-1; TRBD2 agrees at 8 bases. Trimming took 5 bases from V and 1 from J; bases not matched to a gene: 13. CDR3 length: 18 amino acids. CDR1 is MDHEN and CDR2 is SYDVKM in the germline V gene. This chain's CDR3 is CASSRLILKRGSYNEQFF. The CDR3 DNA follows: TGTGCCAGCAGTCGGCTAATACTGAAGCGGGGGTCCTACAATGAGCAGTTCTTC.